This T cell receptor (beta chain) is from a study of T-cell reconstitution after alpha-beta-depleted transplantation in children. Unique molecular identifiers were used in preparing the TCRbeta library. TCRdb fed the PCR reads into MiXCR, producing one record per CDR3 protein. Of over 300,000 distinct CDR3 sequences listed, approximately 10% are singletons. In its sample, this clonotype was seen a few times. The starting material was PBMCs from the stem cell graft donor, obtained from the stem cell graft. The sequence came from a human donor who donated a stem cell graft to a child with acute lymphoblastic leukemia.

The CDR3 spells CSVVGLYYEQYF. CDR3 DNA sequence: TGCAGCGTTGTAGGACTGTACTACGAGCAGTACTTC. The V and J genes are TRBV29-1 and TRBJ2-7, with D possibly being TRBD2 (5 bases). V was pared by 4 bases and J by 3 bases, with 10 bases between. The CDR3 is 12 amino acids. Per germline, CDR1 SQVTM and CDR2 ANQGSEA.